This TCR beta chain came from a study of long-term antiretroviral therapy in people with HIV. Study results and caveats: An increase in diversity followed ART, yet levels stayed below transplant donor controls.

Running of the v3.0 immunoSEQ assay took place at survey level. Generated by immunoSEQ multiplex PCR, the TCRdb table keeps only in-frame clones and is missing some. The sample has 23,000 or so clones, around 83% seen once; the top ten hold 23%. The CDR3 extends over 17 amino acids. V was cut by 2 bases and J by 4 bases, with 20 bases left in between. CDR1 and CDR2 from the germline V gene are SGHTA and FQGTGA. To note about this clone: The antigen is undetermined.

The TCR comes from a man aged 50-60 years with HIV. This chain connects TRBV7-3 to TRBJ1-1; D may be TRBD1 (6 bases). The specimen was unsorted PBMCs, collected 0.4 years after starting antiretroviral therapy. CDR3 protein: CASSLPGGFQLGTEAFF. The CDR3 DNA reads TGTGCCAGCAGCTTACCGGGGGGCTTTCAGTTGGGCACTGAAGCTTTCTTT.